This T cell receptor beta chain appears in the sequencing data of a study of T cell changes during pregnancy in multiple sclerosis. Measured with immunoSEQ multiplex PCR; TCRdb has only the in-frame clones, and not every one. The sample consists of over 40,000 clones, around 90% of them appearing once. The CDR3 loop spans 12 amino acids. The V gene's germline CDR1 is GTSNPN and CDR2 SVGIG (reference sequence). The V gene lost 3 bases and the J gene lost 7 bases, with 9 bases spanning the gap. Material: CD8+ T cells from peripheral blood mononuclear cells, obtained after pregnancy. The receptor was derived from a female donor in good health, enrolled as a control in a pregnancy study. This chain links TRBV30 with TRBJ1-4; perhaps TRBD1 as D (5 bases). CDR3: CAWRQGSEKLFF. As DNA, the CDR3 is TGTGCCTGGAGGCAGGGTAGTGAAAAACTGTTTTTT.